This T cell receptor (beta chain) was retrieved from a study of regulatory T cells in long-lasting Graves disease (dated by TCRdb to about 2021). Regarding the complete study: Persistent Graves' disease was defined as antithyroid drug treatment for over 5 years with persistently positive TSH receptor autoantibodies. In the clinical cohort, patients with persistent Graves' disease had used antithyroid drugs for an average of about 10.3 years. This study used TCR sequencing and RNA sequencing of peripheral blood to compare persistent Graves' disease patients against newly diagnosed Graves' disease patients. A total of about 35 samples underwent TCR sequencing, from about 13 patients with persistent Graves' disease and 20 or so patients with newly diagnosed Graves' disease. The study took place in China and was registered as a clinical trial.

Notes on this clonotype: The antigen it recognizes is unknown. No quality values exist for individual bases; no much larger clone is one base distant.

The germline V gene provides CDR1 SGHTA and CDR2 FQGNSA. The germline V and J ends show losses of 5 bases and 3 bases respectively, and no gene match explains 16 bases of the junction. The CDR3 spans 17 residues, from the cysteine through the phenylalanine. Just CDR3 DNA is preserved here, 51 bases in frame from base 1. Library preparation was by multiplex PCR. TCRdb records Illumina HiSeq 4000 as the sequencer. TCR beta libraries were built with iRepertoire HTBI primers and Arm-PCR amplification of CDR3 regions. Gel purification was performed on PCR products prior to sequencing. Concerning the study's data processing: Gene usage analysis of CDR3 amino acid clonotypes used the approximately 62 TRBV and 12 to 15 TRBJ segments found across samples. COPE and FqMerger were used to merge the filtered high-quality paired reads into contigs. BLAST was used to align contigs to the IMGT TRBV, TRBD and TRBJ reference genes, and CDR3 was defined following IMGT. Any clonotype with a frequency above 0.1% was classified as a highly expanded clone. Repertoire diversity was measured by Shannon entropy, and V-J evenness by the Gini coefficient. A clonotype was considered public if more than one individual shared it. Using fastp trimming at Q25 and MiXCR clonotype assembly, TCRdb reanalyzed the public sequencing data and kept in-frame beta chains. Merged by CDR3 protein, the rows form single entries marked with the most common genes and DNA. The V and J calls and clone size are TCRdb's, not the authors'. In all, the sample holds about 300,000 distinct CDR3 sequences, and approximately 20% of those were seen once. The ten largest clonotypes hold roughly 50% of the sample.

General conclusions and limits of the study: A larger number of public clonotypes was shared among persistent patients (about 2,700) than among newly diagnosed patients (around 880). Sequencing and analysis were restricted to the TCR beta chain. Persistent Graves' disease patients showed lower TCR Shannon entropy and fewer highly expanded clones than newly diagnosed patients, suggesting clonal expansion. The authors noted that the small sample size was a limitation that may lower accuracy. Because the primary lesion, thyroid tissue, could not be accessed, the study looked at peripheral blood alone. Persistent disease showed preferential use of TRBV28, TRBJ1-2 and TRBJ2-5, whereas newly diagnosed disease favored TRBV20-1 and TRBJ2-1.

The time point label on this specimen signifies: persistent/refractory GD, antithyroid drugs over 5 years with positive TRAb. For both TCR sequencing and RNA sequencing, RNA was extracted from PBMCs using TRIzol. The diagnosis of Graves' disease was made according to American Thyroid Association guidelines. Patients were recruited from an endocrinology department in Xi'an, China. Each patient gave 7.5 to 10 milliliters of peripheral blood, collected in an EDTA anticoagulant tube. Ficoll Paque Plus density gradient separation was used to isolate PBMCs, and no further T cell sorting was performed. An Agilent 2100 Bioanalyzer and agarose gel were used to check RNA quality, while a NanoDrop 2000 measured RNA concentration.

The chain employs TRBV7-2 and TRBJ2-7, with 7 junctional bases fitting TRBD1. The input for sequencing was peripheral blood mononuclear cells (PBMCs), taken when the disease was refractory, from a patient treated with antithyroid drugs. This receptor was taken from a female donor with Graves disease. The nucleotides read TGTGCCAGCAGCCTACGCGAAGGGGGACAGATTTACTACGAGCAGTACTTC. The translation is CASSLREGGQIYYEQYF.